The clone carrying this TCR beta chain came up many times. The antigen remains undetermined. This entry belongs to a study of T cell repertoires in cytomegalovirus infection. Study details: HLA-B-restricted CMV epitopes that are well studied, plus recently identified HLA-C-restricted ones, were used by the study. Study-wide points: It was HLA-C-restricted CMV-specific TCR beta clonotypes that dominated the response ex vivo.

TCRdb re-derived calls from the reads in MiXCR, one entry per CDR3 protein. The table lists 900,000 to 950,000 distinct CDR3 sequences, about a third of them singletons, with 10% to 15% in the top ten. The V and J ends lost 5 bases and 7 bases respectively, with 11 bases between them. This CDR3 spans 12 amino acids. The chain employs TRBV12-3 or TRBV12-4 and TRBJ1-2; D is unresolved. The receptor comes from a human donor in good health (CMV status not recorded). Some clones in this sample may be carry-over from other donors' samples. Sample: cultured CD8+ T cells from PBMCs, taken from culture after CMV antigen stimulation. The CDR3 loop reads CASSGRRGGYTF. The CDR3 DNA reads TGTGCCAGCAGTGGACGCCGCGGTGGCTACACCTTC.